This TCR beta chain originates from a study of cytomegalovirus exposure and HLA in healthy donors. Trimming took 5 bases from V and 1 from J; bases not matched to a gene: 4. This CDR3 has 14 residues. In germline, CDR1 is LNHDA, CDR2 SQIVND (reference sequence). The PCR had 60 Vbeta and 13 Jbeta primers. Here immunoSEQ multiplex PCR was the method, and the copy in TCRdb shows in-frame clones only, minus some. The sample lists more than 75,000 clones; approximately 84% were seen once. On this clone: Its antigen is as yet unknown.

Study-level points and caveats: The productive fraction for most TCR beta V segments was about 87% or about 30% in an earlier analysis.

V usage is TRBV19 and J usage is TRBJ2-7; 8 nucleotides agree with TRBD1. This clonotype was obtained from a young woman in good health and CMV-seropositive. Sequencing used PBMCs. The CDR3 DNA reads TGTGCCAGTAGTGGCGGGACAGGTTCCTACGAGCAGTACTTC. Translated, it gives CASSGGTGSYEQYF.